These 32 T cell receptor beta chains came from one sample sequenced in a study of beta chain features in type 1 diabetes. The whole isolated RNA underwent reverse transcription, so sequencing captured expressed TCRB transcripts. Sequenced by immunoSEQ multiplex PCR; TCRdb stores in-frame clones only, minus some. This table holds roughly 400,000 clones, approximately 15% found once. The sequencing sample was made of naive CD4+ T cells from blood. The receptor source for this set is a man aged 25-45 years in good health.

In its sample, this clone was seen a few times. The chain couples TRBV4-2 to TRBJ2-3; the match to TRBD2 covers 8 bases. The CDR3 spans 19 residues. Germline V gene lookup returns CDR1 LGHNA and CDR2 YNFKEQ. The J segment lost 1 base and the V segment lost 0 bases, leaving 12 bases of the junction unmatched. The CDR3 spells CASSQDSPWREDRTDTQYF. In DNA, the CDR3 is TGTGCCAGCAGCCAAGATAGCCCTTGGCGGGAGGACCGCACAGATACGCAGTATTTT.

The V gene is TRBV11-2, the J gene TRBJ2-5; 12 nucleotides align to TRBD2. This CDR3 comprises 15 residues. The germline V gene has CDR1 SGHAT and CDR2 FQNNGV. The ends lost 4 bases at V and 3 bases at J; junction bases unmatched: 3. The CDR3 coding sequence is TGTGCCAGCAGCTCAAGGACTAGCGGGGAAGAGACCCAGTACTTC. It translates to CASSSRTSGEETQYF.

The genes are TRBV4-1 and TRBJ2-5, with D unresolved. The CDR3 contains 14 residues. The V end lost 4 bases, the J end lost 5 bases, and 14 bases lay between the germline ends. CDR1 and CDR2 (germline): MGHRA, YSYEKL. CDR3 sequence (DNA): TGCGCCAGCAGCCCCAGACCAACAACGGAGACCCAGTACTTC. This gives the protein CASSPRPTTETQYF.

The chain combines TRBV7-2 with TRBJ2-1, with TRBD2 identical over 8 bases. This CDR3 comprises 16 residues. J lost 2 bases, V lost 6 bases, and 9 bases had no gene match. The germline V gene encodes CDR1 SGHTA and CDR2 FQGNSA. DNA for the CDR3: TGTGCCAGCAGTCGGGCTGGCGGGAGGCCCTACAATGAGCAGTTCTTC. It is translated as CASSRAGGRPYNEQFF.

This clone was observed a few times. The chain couples TRBV7-9 to TRBJ1-4; tentatively, D is TRBD1 (6 bases). Between the trimmed V and J ends, which lost 0 bases and 4 bases, there was a span of 9 bases. Per the germline V gene, CDR1 is SEHNR and CDR2 is FQNEAQ (reference sequence). This CDR3 is built from 15 residues. CDR3 amino acids: CASSLATGFNEKLFF. Here the CDR3 DNA reads TGTGCCAGCAGCTTAGCGACAGGCTTTAATGAAAAACTGTTTTTT.

On this clone: One junction end disagrees with the germline gene, perhaps due to a read error. The chain employs TRBV7-7 and TRBJ2-1; TRBD2 matches at 10 bases. This CDR3 is 17 amino acids long. Germline CDR1 reads SSHAT; CDR2 reads FNYEAQ (reference sequence). CDR3 nucleotides: TGTGCTAGCAGCTTAATGCTAGCGGGAGCACCCTACAATGAGCAGTTCTTC. It codes for CASSLMLAGAPYNEQFF.

J is TRBJ1-1 and V is TRBV6-5; no firm D call. This CDR3 spans 16 amino acids. The V end lost 2 bases, the J end lost 1 base, and 14 bases lay between the germline ends. CDR1 and CDR2 from the germline V gene are MNHEY and SVGAGI. Here the CDR3 DNA reads TGTGCCAGCAGTTACAGGTCGCGGCACCCGAACACTGAAGCTTTCTTT. It codes for CASSYRSRHPNTEAFF.

The sample holds a few counts of this clone. V is TRBV6-1 and J is TRBJ2-1; D may be TRBD2 (5 bases). The CDR3 has 14 residues. The V and J ends lost 5 bases and 0 bases respectively, with 8 bases between them. Germline loops: CDR1 MNHNS, CDR2 SASEGT. Here the CDR3 reads CASSLGDSYNEQFF. The CDR3 nucleotides are TGTGCCAGCAGTTTGGGAGACTCCTACAATGAGCAGTTCTTC.

The chain employs TRBV29-1 and TRBJ2-7, with D perhaps TRBD2 (7 bases). The V gene's germline CDR1 is SQVTM and CDR2 ANQGSEA. The length of the CDR3 is 12 residues. With 4 bases removed from V and 2 bases from J, the gap between germline ends came to 9 bases. CDR3 DNA: TGCAGCGTTGGGGAGGGGGCCTACGAGCAGTACTTC. Translation: CSVGEGAYEQYF.

This chain joins TRBV7-9 and TRBJ2-1; D is unclear. CDR3 length equals 15 residues. From germline, CDR1 is SEHNR and CDR2 FQNEAQ (reference sequence). V was cut by 1 base and J by 3 bases, with 10 bases left in between. The CDR3 region has the DNA TGTGCCAGCAGCTTAGAGGTTCGCGTCTACAATGAGCAGTTCTTC. Its translation is CASSLEVRVYNEQFF.

The V and J genes are TRBV6-1 and TRBJ1-1; no firm D call. Germline loops: CDR1 MNHNS, CDR2 SASEGT. CDR3 length: 15 amino acids. The V gene lost 7 bases and the J gene lost 2 bases, with 17 bases spanning the gap. Written as DNA, the CDR3 is TGTGCCAGCACAGGTCTCTCTTTCGGTAACACTGAAGCTTTCTTT. It codes for CASTGLSFGNTEAFF.

This clone turned up a few times. This chain connects TRBV14 to TRBJ1-2, with 7 bases matching TRBD1. V lost 3 bases and J lost 5; bases outside the gene matches: 3. CDR1 SGHDN and CDR2 FVKESK come from the germline V gene. The CDR3 spans 13 residues. The chain's CDR3 is CASSQDRTYGYTF. The CDR3 DNA is TGTGCCAGCAGCCAGGACAGGACTTATGGCTACACCTTC.

The rearrangement uses TRBV27 and TRBJ2-3; D perhaps matches TRBD2 (5 bases). The V end was cut by 2 bases, the J end by 0 bases, with 18 bases between. The CDR3 has 18 residues. Germline V CDR1 and CDR2: MNHEY, SMNVEV (reference sequence). Here the CDR3 reads CASSLLPTRGLSTDTQYF. CDR3 coding DNA: TGTGCCAGCAGTTTACTTCCCACTCGGGGTCTGAGCACAGATACGCAGTATTTT.

Points on this clone: The sample contains more than one DNA sequence encoding this CDR3. V and J are TRBV7-9 and TRBJ2-4, with unresolved D. The CDR3 totals 14 residues. V was trimmed by 0 bases and J by 0 bases, leaving 3 bases between them. Germline CDR1 and CDR2: SEHNR and FQNEAQ (reference sequence). DNA for the CDR3: TGTGCCAGCAGCTTAGCGGAAGCCAAAAACATTCAGTACTTC. Its translation is CASSLAEAKNIQYF.

The rearrangement uses TRBV23-1 and TRBJ1-1; D gene uncertain. TRBV23-1 is labeled an ORF, and its function is uncertain. The CDR3 has 14 residues. Trimming cost V 4 bases and J 8 bases, with 17 bases left between them. The CDR3, as DNA: TGCGCCAGCAGTCCCCCCAGAAAGCGACGAGAAGCTTTCTTT. Protein: CASSPPRKRREAFF.

This clone was seen a few times. V usage is TRBV5-1 and J usage is TRBJ2-3, with D perhaps matching TRBD1 or TRBD2 (5 bases each). Germline V gene sequence: CDR1 SGHRS, CDR2 YFSETQ. The CDR3 has 14 amino acids. V was trimmed by 0 bases and J by 4 bases, leaving 9 bases between them. The DNA of the CDR3 is TGCGCCAGCAGCTTGGGAGAGGGGCCAGATACGCAGTATTTT. Its translation: CASSLGEGPDTQYF. The whole variable domain, remainder taken from reference TRBV5-1 and TRBJ2-3, is KAGVTQTPRYLIKTRGQQVTLSCSPISGHRSVSWYQQTPGQGLQFLFEYFSETQRNKGNFPGRFSGRQFSNSRSEMNVSTLELGDSALYLCASSLGEGPDTQYFGPGTRLTVL.

This clone has a handful of counts. The chain uses TRBV7-8 and TRBJ1-2; TRBD1 aligns across 8 bases. The ends lost 1 base at V and 0 bases at J; junction bases unmatched: 7. This CDR3 has 17 residues. The germline gives CDR1 SGHVS, CDR2 FQNEAQ. The CDR3 region is CASSLVRGPTSNYGYTF. CDR3 coding DNA: TGTGCCAGCAGCTTAGTCAGGGGGCCGACCTCTAACTATGGCTACACCTTC.

The chain combines TRBV23-1 with TRBJ2-1, with 8 bases matching TRBD1. TRBV23-1 carries the ORF label, with uncertain function. The CDR3 sequence is 12 residues long. The J segment lost 8 bases and the V segment lost 9 bases, leaving 6 bases of the junction unmatched. CDR3 sequence (DNA): TGCGCCAGACGGGACAGGACCTATGAGCAGTTCTTC. This gives the protein CARRDRTYEQFF.

DNA for the CDR3: TGTGCCTGGAGTGCAGGGAGCAATAATGAAAAACTGTTTTTT. Encoded protein: CAWSAGSNNEKLFF. This chain links TRBV30 with TRBJ1-4; D is perhaps TRBD1 (5 bases). CDR1 and CDR2 (germline): GTSNPN, SVGIG (reference sequence). This CDR3 region has 14 residues. The germline V and J ends were trimmed by 1 base and 4 bases, with 10 bases remaining between them.

The gene calls are TRBV19 and TRBJ1-2; 10 positions match TRBD1. The CDR3 is 14 amino acids. With 10 bases clipped from V and 7 bases from J, the junction kept 12 bases outside the gene matches. Per germline, CDR1 LNHDA and CDR2 SQIVND (reference sequence). CDR3 residues: CATTPGQGYAGYTF. The DNA of the CDR3 is TGTGCCACCACCCCGGGACAGGGGTATGCTGGCTACACCTTC.

The sample holds a few counts of this clone. CDR3 amino acids: CASSWRGEVTDTQYF. In nucleotides, the CDR3 is TGCGCCAGCAGCTGGCGGGGTGAAGTCACAGATACGCAGTATTTT. V gene TRBV5-1 combines with J gene TRBJ2-3; TRBD2 is a possible D gene (6 bases). The V and J ends lost 3 bases and 2 bases respectively, with 13 bases between them. This CDR3 spans 15 amino acids. The germline CDR1 and CDR2 sequences are SGHRS and YFSETQ.

This clone showed up just a few times. The V gene is TRBV18, the J gene TRBJ2-2; no definite D call. The CDR3 totals 12 residues. In germline, CDR1 is KGHSH, CDR2 LQKENI. The V and J ends lost 5 bases and 4 bases respectively, with 5 bases between them. Here the CDR3 DNA reads TGTGCCAGCTCATTATCCACCGGGGAGCTGTTTTTT. Its protein product is CASSLSTGELFF.

This clone was picked up a small number of times. This chain uses TRBV7-7 with TRBJ2-5, with D possibly TRBD2 on 5 matching bases. The CDR3 has 11 amino acids. CDR1 is SSHAT and CDR2 is FNYEAQ in the germline V gene (reference sequence). CDR3 nucleotide sequence: TGTGCTAGCGCGGTCGGGGAGACCCAGTACTTC. As protein: CASAVGETQYF.

The chain couples TRBV28 to TRBJ2-7; D remains unclear. V lost 3 bases, J lost 7 bases, and 13 bases lay in between. The length of the CDR3 is 13 residues. Germline V gene sequence: CDR1 MDHEN, CDR2 SYDVKM. The CDR3 spells CASSFSGVGEQYV. As DNA, the CDR3 is TGTGCCAGCAGTTTCTCGGGCGTGGGGGAGCAGTACGTC.

The genes are TRBV29-1 and TRBJ1-2, with D uncertain. The CDR3 contains 11 residues. Looked up from germline, CDR1 is SQVTM and CDR2 is ANQGSEA. Trimming stripped 4 bases from V and 2 bases from J, with 5 bases between. CDR3 protein: CSVVKNYGYTF. The CDR3 nucleotides are TGCAGCGTTGTAAAGAACTATGGCTACACCTTC.

This clone showed up just a few times. The CDR3 DNA sequence: TGTGCCAGCAGTCCCAGTCATTGGGAGCAGTTCTTC. Translating it yields CASSPSHWEQFF. J is TRBJ2-1 and V is TRBV14; unclear D gene. The CDR3 totals 12 residues. Germline V gives CDR1 SGHDN, CDR2 FVKESK. The V gene lost 6 bases and the J gene lost 10 bases, with 13 bases spanning the gap.

This clone was seen more than once but under ten times. Other nucleotide sequences from this sample produce the same CDR3. The chain couples TRBV5-1 to TRBJ2-5; 11 nucleotides line up with TRBD2. CDR3 size: 15 residues. Trimming at V came to 4 bases and at J to 2 bases, leaving 4 bases not matched to a gene. CDR1 and CDR2 (germline): SGHRS, YFSETQ. The CDR3, as DNA: TGCGCCAGCAGCCTCGGACTAGCGGGTCAAGAGACCCAGTACTTC. This encodes CASSLGLAGQETQYF.

This clone was observed a handful of times. The chain couples TRBV9 to TRBJ2-3; the match to TRBD2 covers 8 bases. The germline CDR1 and CDR2 sequences are SGDLS and YYNGEE. This CDR3 comprises 17 residues. Trimming at V came to 2 bases and at J to 6 bases, leaving 14 bases not matched to a gene. CDR3 coding DNA: TGTGCCAGCAGCGTGTTCGGAAGCGGGAGAGTAATGGATACGCAGTATTTT. As protein: CASSVFGSGRVMDTQYF.

The table lists this clone with a few counts. This chain uses TRBV18 with TRBJ2-7; possible D gene TRBD1, 6 bases. Per the germline V gene, CDR1 is KGHSH and CDR2 is LQKENI. V dropped 2 bases and J dropped 2 bases, with 13 bases sitting between them. This CDR3 has 15 residues. This CDR3 reads CASSPRQVGTYEQYV. The DNA of the CDR3 is TGTGCCAGCTCACCAAGACAGGTAGGGACCTACGAGCAGTACGTC.

A few counts support this clone. This chain links TRBV5-1 with TRBJ2-3; no clear D gene. The germline CDR1 and CDR2 sequences are SGHRS and YFSETQ. The CDR3 extends over 13 amino acids. The germline V and J ends were trimmed by 4 bases and 6 bases, with 12 bases remaining between them. DNA for the CDR3: TGCGCCAGCAGCATCTCGAACCTGGATACGCAGTATTTT. Translated, it gives CASSISNLDTQYF.

J is TRBJ2-1 and V is TRBV5-1; 8 bases align to TRBD2. V was pared by 6 bases and J by 0 bases, with 5 bases of the junction left unmatched. Germline V gene sequence: CDR1 SGHRS, CDR2 YFSETQ. This CDR3 is built from 15 residues. The CDR3 reads CASTSGGLSYNEQFF. The CDR3 nucleotides are TGCGCCAGCACCAGCGGGGGCCTCTCCTACAATGAGCAGTTCTTC. The entire variable domain, with the rest obtained from reference TRBV5-1 and TRBJ2-1, is as follows: KAGVTQTPRYLIKTRGQQVTLSCSPISGHRSVSWYQQTPGQGLQFLFEYFSETQRNKGNFPGRFSGRQFSNSRSEMNVSTLELGDSALYLCASTSGGLSYNEQFFGPGTRLTVL.

This clone turned up a few times. The chain uses TRBV18 and TRBJ2-5; TRBD1 matches at 10 bases. Germline lookup yields CDR1 KGHSH and CDR2 LQKENI. V shed 6 bases, J shed 4 bases, and the junction held 11 bases outside the gene matches. The CDR3 has 16 amino acids. This CDR3 is CASSQTGTGVGETQYF. The CDR3 DNA reads TGTGCCAGCTCTCAAACCGGGACAGGGGTTGGAGAGACCCAGTACTTC.